One T cell receptor (beta chain) is described in this entry. The PCR was carried out with 60 Vbeta primers and 13 Jbeta primers. Sequenced by immunoSEQ multiplex PCR; TCRdb stores in-frame clones only, minus some. This sample yields about 150,000 clones, of which 82% are seen a single time; around 6.6% belongs to the top ten. The sample is drawn from a study of cytomegalovirus exposure and HLA in healthy donors. Trimming took 3 bases from V and 2 from J; bases not matched to a gene: 12. The CDR3 covers 18 residues. Germline V gives CDR1 SGDLS, CDR2 YYNGEE. V is TRBV9 and J is TRBJ1-3; 9 bases map to TRBD1. Sequenced material: PBMCs. The clonotype comes from a woman aged 50 to 60 in good health and CMV-seropositive. The CDR3 nucleotides are TGTGCCAGCAGCGCCTCACAGGGGGCAGTAAGGGCTGGAAACACCATATATTTT. This gives the protein CASSASQGAVRAGNTIYF.